Following are 18 T cell receptor beta chains from one sample sequenced in a study of technical replicates of blood from a handful of donors. Sequencing was performed with immunoSEQ multiplex PCR; in TCRdb, only in-frame clones are kept and a portion is missing. The repertoire includes 70,000 or so clones, around nine tenths of them detected once, and roughly 4.5% sits in the top ten. Material for sequencing was PBMCs. The receptor set was obtained from a human donor in good health. Some clones in this sample may be carry-over from other donors' samples.

The rearrangement links TRBV7-9 to TRBJ1-2, with a tentative D call TRBD1 (6 bases). The germline CDR1 and CDR2 sequences are SEHNR and FQNEAQ (reference sequence). The CDR3 length is 15 residues. Trimming took 1 base from V and 6 from J, leaving 15 bases between them. The CDR3 sequence: CASSLDGSRDNGYTF. Written as DNA, the CDR3 is TGTGCCAGCAGCTTAGACGGTTCCCGGGACAATGGCTACACCTTC.

The chain joins TRBV30 to TRBJ1-2, with D maybe TRBD1 (5 bases). The germline CDR1 and CDR2 sequences are GTSNPN and SVGIG (reference sequence). V shed 3 bases and J shed 8 bases, with 16 bases lying between them. The CDR3 spans 13 residues. The CDR3, as DNA: TGTGCCTGGAGCGCTGACAGCAAAAGAGGCTACACCTTC. The encoded protein is CAWSADSKRGYTF. Supplemented by reference TRBV30 and TRBJ1-2, the full variable domain reads SQTIHQWPATLVQPVGSPLSLECTVEGTSNPNLYWYRQAAGRGLQLLFYSVGIGQISSEVPQNLSASRPQDRQFILSSKKLLLSDSGFYLCAWSADSKRGYTFGSGTRLTVV.

The chain is built from TRBV11-2 and TRBJ2-7; maybe TRBD2 (5 bases). The length of the CDR3 is 14 residues. Trimming stripped 1 base from V and 0 bases from J, with 7 bases between. Looked up from germline, CDR1 is SGHAT and CDR2 is FQNNGV. The CDR3 region has the DNA TGTGCCAGCAGCTTAGCCGGACTCTCCTACGAGCAGTACTTC. It is translated as CASSLAGLSYEQYF.

This chain connects TRBV25-1 to TRBJ2-1; 9 nucleotides agree with TRBD1. Germline values: CDR1 MGHDK, CDR2 SYGVNS. This CDR3 has 15 residues. V lost 7 bases, J lost 7 bases, and 11 bases stayed unmatched. The CDR3 DNA follows: TGTGCCAGCAACCTTCCGGGACAGGGTGGAAATGAGCAGTTCTTC. It codes for CASNLPGQGGNEQFF.

The sample holds a few counts of this clone. V usage is TRBV11-3 and J usage is TRBJ2-7; D uncertain. Trimming shortened V by 5 bases and J by 3 bases, and 8 bases separated the two germline ends. In germline, CDR1 is SGHNT, CDR2 YENEEA. This CDR3 has 12 amino acids. The CDR3 sequence is CASSPLVYEQYF. The DNA for the CDR3 is TGTGCCAGCAGCCCGTTAGTCTACGAGCAGTACTTC.

This chain links TRBV5-1 with TRBJ2-3; 7 nucleotides line up with TRBD1. Germline V lookup: CDR1 SGHRS, CDR2 YFSETQ. With V trimmed by 0 bases and J by 1 base, 5 bases remained unmatched. This CDR3 region has 16 residues. The DNA of the CDR3 is TGCGCCAGCAGCTTGGAAGGGGGCGAACGCACAGATACGCAGTATTTT. Encoded protein: CASSLEGGERTDTQYF.

In regard to this clone: No conserved phenylalanine or tryptophan is present at the end of the CDR3, so a read error is the likely explanation. This rearrangement joins TRBV6-5 to TRBJ2-4; 7 nucleotides agree with TRBD2. Germline V gene sequence: CDR1 MNHEY, CDR2 SVGAGI. The CDR3 runs to 13 residues. The junction had 5 bases not matched to a gene; V was cut back by 8 bases and J by 4 bases. The CDR3 region is CASGGGNKNIQYL. The CDR3 DNA follows: TGTGCCAGCGGGGGGGGGAATAAAAACATTCAGTACCTC.

This chain uses TRBV9 with TRBJ2-7, with D perhaps matching TRBD2 (7 bases). Trimming stripped 7 bases from V and 5 bases from J, with 13 bases between. The CDR3 totals 12 residues. Looked up from germline, CDR1 is SGDLS and CDR2 is YYNGEE. DNA of the CDR3: TGTGCCAGCGCCAGGGGAGGGAACGAGCAGTACTTC. Translating gives CASARGGNEQYF.

The chain employs TRBV5-1 and TRBJ2-7; TRBD2 matches 12 bases. The V and J ends lost 7 bases and 6 bases, in that order; junction bases with no gene match: 17. The CDR3 loop spans 17 amino acids. Germline V gene data show CDR1 as SGHRS and CDR2 as YFSETQ. The chain's CDR3 is CASGLGGLAGGFTEQYF. CDR3 in DNA: TGCGCCAGCGGTCTTGGGGGACTAGCGGGTGGGTTCACCGAGCAGTACTTC. The variable domain in full, with the rest retrieved from reference TRBV5-1 and TRBJ2-7, is KAGVTQTPRYLIKTRGQQVTLSCSPISGHRSVSWYQQTPGQGLQFLFEYFSETQRNKGNFPGRFSGRQFSNSRSEMNVSTLELGDSALYLCASGLGGLAGGFTEQYFGPGTRLTVT.

The sample holds one count of this clone. The V call is TRBV6-1, the J call TRBJ2-7, with a tentative D call TRBD2 (7 bases). Germline loops: CDR1 MNHNS, CDR2 SASEGT. CDR3 size: 16 residues. V was shortened by 0 bases and J by 0 bases, with 12 bases between the two germline ends. CDR3 in amino acids: CASSEARGGSSYEQYF. The DNA of the CDR3 is TGTGCCAGCAGTGAAGCTAGGGGGGGGAGCTCCTACGAGCAGTACTTC.

This chain links TRBV4-1 with TRBJ1-3; D not certain. The CDR3 has 18 amino acids. Germline CDR1 and CDR2: MGHRA and YSYEKL. With 4 bases removed from V and 0 bases from J, the gap between germline ends came to 19 bases. CDR3 loop: CASSPGGLVASSGNTIYF. Here the CDR3 DNA reads TGCGCCAGCAGCCCGGGAGGCCTTGTGGCATCCTCTGGAAACACCATATATTTT.

This clone appeared a single time. The chain couples TRBV19 to TRBJ2-2; 8 nucleotides align to TRBD1. The junction had 5 bases not matched to a gene; V was cut back by 7 bases and J by 1 base. Germline V lookup: CDR1 LNHDA, CDR2 SQIVND (reference sequence). The CDR3 has 15 residues. This chain's CDR3 is CASKGTGKNTGELFF. CDR3 in DNA: TGTGCCAGTAAAGGGACAGGCAAGAACACCGGGGAGCTGTTTTTT.

This sequence joins TRBV7-9 and TRBJ2-7; possibly TRBD2 for D (6 bases). CDR3 length equals 14 residues. V was clipped by 5 bases and J by 0 bases, with 11 bases between them. Germline CDR1 and CDR2: SEHNR and FQNEAQ (reference sequence). CDR3 residues: CASSPSGSSYEQYF. CDR3 nucleotides: TGTGCCAGCAGCCCGAGCGGGTCCTCCTACGAGCAGTACTTC.

The chain uses TRBV12-5 and TRBJ2-3; 7 bases map to TRBD2. V shed 1 base, J shed 2 bases, and the junction held 3 bases outside the gene matches. The CDR3 is made up of 15 amino acids. The germline gives CDR1 LGHNT, CDR2 FRNRAP. The CDR3 here is CASGLGAGITDTQYF. The CDR3 nucleotides read TGTGCTAGTGGTTTGGGAGCGGGGATCACAGATACGCAGTATTTT.

The chain has TRBV9 and TRBJ1-3; D perhaps matches TRBD1 (6 bases). The CDR3 runs to 15 residues. V was cut by 3 bases and J by 2 bases, with 12 bases left in between. Germline V CDR1 and CDR2: SGDLS, YYNGEE. The CDR3 nucleotides read TGTGCCAGCAGCGGTGAGGACAGCACTGGAAACACCATATATTTT. Protein: CASSGEDSTGNTIYF.

This chain joins TRBV29-1 and TRBJ1-2; 8 bases align to TRBD1. This CDR3 spans 12 amino acids. Unmatched junction bases numbered 8, after V lost 6 bases and J lost 8 bases. From germline, CDR1 is SQVTM and CDR2 ANQGSEA. The CDR3 sequence: CSVPGQGGGYTF. CDR3 bases: TGCAGCGTCCCCGGACAGGGAGGCGGCTACACCTTC.

V is TRBV7-9 and J is TRBJ2-2; a possible D gene is TRBD2 (6 bases). V shed 8 bases and J shed 4 bases, with 14 bases lying between them. The germline V gene has CDR1 SEHNR and CDR2 FQNEAQ (reference sequence). CDR3 size: 14 residues. In DNA form, the CDR3 reads TGTGCCAGCCGGGACTCGATCAGCACCGGGGAGCTGTTTTTT. It specifies CASRDSISTGELFF.

The chain joins TRBV7-9 to TRBJ1-2, with D tentatively TRBD1 (6 bases). Trimming removed 4 bases from V and 7 bases from J, with 19 bases in between. The CDR3 is 15 amino acids. From germline, CDR1 is SEHNR and CDR2 FQNEAQ (reference sequence). CDR3 in DNA: TGTGCCAGCAGCTACTGGACAGATCTACTCGGTGGCTACACCTTC. Translation gives CASSYWTDLLGGYTF.